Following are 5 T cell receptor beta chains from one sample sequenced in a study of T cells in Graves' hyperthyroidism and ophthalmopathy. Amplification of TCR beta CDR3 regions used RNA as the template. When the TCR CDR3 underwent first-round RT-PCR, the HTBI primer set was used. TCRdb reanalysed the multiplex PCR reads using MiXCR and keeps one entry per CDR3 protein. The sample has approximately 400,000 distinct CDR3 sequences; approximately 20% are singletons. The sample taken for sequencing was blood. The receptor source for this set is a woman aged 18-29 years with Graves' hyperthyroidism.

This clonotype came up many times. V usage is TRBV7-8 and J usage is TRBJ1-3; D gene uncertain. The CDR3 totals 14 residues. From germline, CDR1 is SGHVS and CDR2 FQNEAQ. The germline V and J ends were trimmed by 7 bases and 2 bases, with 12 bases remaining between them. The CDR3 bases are TGTGCCAGCACCCTTAGCGGTACTGGAAACACCATATATTTT. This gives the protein CASTLSGTGNTIYF.

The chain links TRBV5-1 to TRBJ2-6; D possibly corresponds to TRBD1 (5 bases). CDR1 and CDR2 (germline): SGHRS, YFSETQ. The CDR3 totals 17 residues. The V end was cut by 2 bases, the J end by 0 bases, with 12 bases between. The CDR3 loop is CASSFGQGNSGANVLTF. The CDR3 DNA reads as TGCGCCAGCAGCTTCGGTCAGGGAAACTCTGGGGCCAACGTCCTGACTTTC.

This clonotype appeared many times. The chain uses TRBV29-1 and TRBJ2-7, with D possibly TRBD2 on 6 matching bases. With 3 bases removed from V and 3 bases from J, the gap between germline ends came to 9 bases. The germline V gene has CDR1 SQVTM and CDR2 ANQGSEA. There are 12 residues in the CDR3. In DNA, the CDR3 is TGCAGCGTTGACGGCGGGGACTACGAGCAGTACTTC. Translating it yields CSVDGGDYEQYF.

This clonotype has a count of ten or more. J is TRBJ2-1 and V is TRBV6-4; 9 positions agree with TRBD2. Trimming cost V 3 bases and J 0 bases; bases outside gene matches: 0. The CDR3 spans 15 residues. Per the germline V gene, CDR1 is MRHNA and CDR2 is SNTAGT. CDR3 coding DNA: TGTGCCAGCAGTGAGCGGGGGGGCTCCTACAATGAGCAGTTCTTC. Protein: CASSERGGSYNEQFF.

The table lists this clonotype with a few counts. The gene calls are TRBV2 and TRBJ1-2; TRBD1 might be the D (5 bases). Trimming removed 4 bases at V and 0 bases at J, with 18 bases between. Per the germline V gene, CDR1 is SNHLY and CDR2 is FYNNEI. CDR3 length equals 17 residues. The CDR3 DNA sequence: TGTGCCAGCAGTGTCTCATGGGGGGAGGAAGCTAACTATGGCTACACCTTC. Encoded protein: CASSVSWGEEANYGYTF.